One and the same sample provided the 22 T cell receptor beta chains below, sequenced in a study of cytomegalovirus exposure and HLA in healthy donors. The PCR was carried out with 60 Vbeta primers and 13 Jbeta primers. Repertoires were generated with immunoSEQ multiplex PCR, while TCRdb's copy carries only in-frame clones and drops some. This sample has some 130,000 clones, with more than 65% found just once. The sample taken for sequencing was PBMCs. Receptors originate from a male donor in good health and CMV-seropositive.

V usage is TRBV19 and J usage is TRBJ2-3, with TRBD1 matching over 7 bases. Germline-derived CDR1 and CDR2 are LNHDA and SQIVND (reference sequence). The CDR3 runs to 16 residues. V gave up 2 bases and J gave up 4 bases; unmatched junction bases: 9. The CDR3 reads CASSIMGRQGPDTQYF. The CDR3, as DNA: TGTGCCAGTAGTATAATGGGGAGACAGGGTCCAGATACGCAGTATTTT.

This clone was seen once. CDR3 residues: CASRSEGTALFSSPLHF. The DNA of the CDR3 is TGTGCCAGTAGATCCGAGGGGACAGCCCTATTTAGTTCACCCCTCCACTTT. The rearrangement links TRBV19 to TRBJ1-6, with 7 bases that match TRBD1. V lost 6 bases to trimming and J lost 9 bases; unmatched junction nucleotides: 17. This CDR3 is 17 amino acids long. Germline lookup yields CDR1 LNHDA and CDR2 SQIVND (reference sequence).

This CDR3 is CASSSRGFTEAFF. The CDR3 bases are TGTGCCAGCAGTTCCCGGGGATTCACTGAAGCTTTCTTT. This chain uses TRBV27 with TRBJ1-1; D uncertain. V gave up 4 bases and J gave up 4 bases, with 10 bases separating them. Per germline, CDR1 MNHEY and CDR2 SMNVEV (reference sequence). The length of the CDR3 is 13 residues.

V is TRBV2 and J is TRBJ2-5; 12 bases match TRBD1. Germline loops: CDR1 SNHLY, CDR2 FYNNEI. The CDR3 is made up of 15 amino acids. With 8 bases clipped from V and 4 bases from J, the junction kept 8 bases outside the gene matches. The chain's CDR3 is CASPRDRGRRETQYF. The DNA of the CDR3 is TGTGCCAGCCCGAGGGACAGGGGGCGTCGAGAGACCCAGTACTTC. Based on the CDR3 plus reference TRBV2 and TRBJ2-5, the full variable domain is EPEVTQTPSHQVTQMGQEVILRCVPISNHLYFYWYRQILGQKVEFLVSFYNNEISEKSEIFDDQFSVERPDGSNFTLKIRSTKLEDSAMYFCASPRDRGRRETQYFGPGTRLLVL.

The chain joins TRBV7-3 to TRBJ2-1; 8 nucleotides line up with TRBD2. This CDR3 spans 15 amino acids. V dropped 2 bases and J dropped 8; count of bases not matched to a gene: 8. Germline V gives CDR1 SGHTA, CDR2 FQGTGA. The chain's CDR3 is CASSLAGGSGDEQFF. The CDR3 DNA sequence: TGTGCCAGCAGCTTAGCGGGAGGCTCCGGGGATGAGCAGTTCTTC.

This clone has a handful of counts. CDR3 loop: CASLTRAGELFF. CDR3 nucleotide sequence: TGTGCCAGTTTAACTCGCGCCGGGGAGCTGTTTTTT. J is TRBJ2-2 and V is TRBV19; D ambiguous. V gave up 8 bases and J gave up 6 bases, with 10 bases separating them. The CDR3 covers 12 residues. Germline lookup yields CDR1 LNHDA and CDR2 SQIVND (reference sequence).

This clone was recorded a few times. The chain recombines TRBV19 with TRBJ2-6; D perhaps matches TRBD1 (6 bases). The CDR3 totals 17 residues. The germline V gene encodes CDR1 LNHDA and CDR2 SQIVND (reference sequence). With 5 bases removed from V and 0 bases from J, the gap between germline ends came to 14 bases. The CDR3 coding sequence is TGTGCCAGTAGTCCTCAGGGGTTTTCCTCTGGGGCCAACGTCCTGACTTTC. Encoded protein: CASSPQGFSSGANVLTF. The complete variable domain, with remaining parts taken from reference TRBV19 and TRBJ2-6, reads DGGITQSPKYLFRKEGQNVTLSCEQNLNHDAMYWYRQDPGQGLRLIYYSQIVNDFQKGDIAEGYSVSREKKESFPLTVTSAQKNPTAFYLCASSPQGFSSGANVLTFGAGSRLTVL.

The V gene is TRBV5-1, the J gene TRBJ2-3, with 8 positions matching TRBD1. The V and J ends lost 4 bases and 0 bases, in that order; junction bases with no gene match: 10. The V gene's germline CDR1 is SGHRS and CDR2 YFSETQ. This CDR3 has 17 residues. The CDR3 nucleotides are TGCGCCAGCAGCGGGGGGACAGGCCCCACTAGCACAGATACGCAGTATTTT. Its translation is CASSGGTGPTSTDTQYF.

With regard to this clone: Germline is not matched at one junction end, which may reflect a read error. J is TRBJ2-7 and V is TRBV7-9, with D perhaps TRBD2 (5 bases). The CDR3 covers 16 residues. Looked up from germline, CDR1 is SEHNR and CDR2 is FQNEAQ (reference sequence). CDR3 amino acids: CSSSLEGSEKPYEQYF. In DNA, the CDR3 is TGTTCCAGCAGCTTAGAGGGTAGCGAGAAGCCCTACGAGCAGTACTTC.

The V and J genes are TRBV10-3 and TRBJ1-5, with unresolved D. The CDR3 spans 15 residues. Germline V CDR1 and CDR2: ENHRY, SYGVKD. Trimming cost V 6 bases and J 2 bases, with 14 bases left between them. The CDR3 region is CAIRNEGGGNQPQHF. As DNA, the CDR3 is TGTGCCATCAGGAACGAGGGCGGAGGCAATCAGCCCCAGCATTTT.

The gene calls are TRBV6-1 and TRBJ1-5; no clear D gene. Germline CDR1 is MNHNS and CDR2 is SASEGT. V was clipped by 6 bases and J by 1 base, with 13 bases between them. The CDR3 consists of 15 residues. The CDR3 coding sequence is TGTGCCAGCAGCCCACAGTTACTGAGCAATCAGCCCCAGCATTTT. Amino acids: CASSPQLLSNQPQHF.

This chain connects TRBV6-5 to TRBJ1-1; a possible D gene is TRBD1 (5 bases). The V and J ends lost 4 bases and 11 bases respectively, with 11 bases between them. CDR1 MNHEY and CDR2 SVGAGI come from the germline V gene. CDR3 length: 11 residues. This chain's CDR3 is CASSWRGAAFF. CDR3 DNA sequence: TGTGCCAGCAGTTGGCGGGGCGCGGCTTTCTTT.

The sample holds a few counts of this clone. V usage is TRBV2 and J usage is TRBJ2-3; D not certain. The germline V gene has CDR1 SNHLY and CDR2 FYNNEI. Deletions cut 4 bases from V and 2 bases from J, with 4 bases between. The CDR3 is 12 residues long. CDR3 in DNA: TGTGCCAGCAGTGGTTACACAGATACGCAGTATTTT. Its protein is CASSGYTDTQYF.

This chain connects TRBV6-6 to TRBJ1-4; 7 bases line up with TRBD1. V was clipped by 6 bases and J by 4 bases; unmatched bases: 5. Germline lookup yields CDR1 MNHNY and CDR2 SVGAGI (reference sequence). The CDR3 covers 14 residues. The CDR3 DNA is TGTGCCAGCAGGACGGGACAGCTTAATGAAAAACTGTTTTTT. This codes for CASRTGQLNEKLFF.

The sample holds a few counts of this clone. Compared with germline, one end of the junction differs, possibly owing to a read error. The rearrangement links TRBV10-3 to TRBJ2-4; 8 nucleotides agree with TRBD1. CDR1 and CDR2 (germline): ENHRY, SYGVKD. This CDR3 is built from 14 residues. The CDR3 bases are TGTGCCTCACAGGGGGACCTAGCCAAAAACAGTCAGTACTTC. Translated: CASQGDLAKNSQYF.

This chain uses TRBV6-6 with TRBJ1-1; unclear D gene. Between the trimmed V and J ends, which lost 6 bases and 4 bases, there was a span of 12 bases. CDR1 MNHNY and CDR2 SVGAGI come from the germline V gene (reference sequence). This CDR3 region has 13 residues. CDR3 bases: TGTGCCAGCAGCTCCCACCGAGGCACTGAAGCTTTCTTT. This codes for CASSSHRGTEAFF.

The CDR3 protein is CASSDNRVVNEQYF. The CDR3 nucleotides read TGTGCCAGCAGTGACAACAGGGTGGTCAACGAGCAGTACTTC. The chain links TRBV2 to TRBJ2-7; possibly TRBD1 for D (6 bases). The germline V gene has CDR1 SNHLY and CDR2 FYNNEI. Trimming took off 3 bases at V and 5 bases at J, with 14 bases between the two ends. CDR3 length: 14 residues.

Only a few counts were recorded for this clone. The V call is TRBV11-2, the J call TRBJ2-2; the match to TRBD1 covers 9 bases. The CDR3 length is 14 residues. Germline CDR1 reads SGHAT; CDR2 reads FQNNGV. V gave up 5 bases and J gave up 7 bases; unmatched junction bases: 5. This CDR3 reads CASSQQGAGGELFF. For the CDR3, the DNA is TGTGCCAGCAGCCAACAGGGGGCTGGCGGGGAGCTGTTTTTT.

Details on this clone: One end of the junction varies from germline; a read error may be responsible. The rearrangement joins TRBV6-5 to TRBJ2-4; no clear D. CDR3 length: 15 amino acids. Per germline, CDR1 MNHEY and CDR2 SVGAGI. CDR3 protein: CASSLHSSAKNSQYF. CDR3 sequence (DNA): TGTGCCAGCAGTTTACACAGCTCAGCCAAAAACAGTCAGTACTTC.

This clone was detected once. The rearrangement links TRBV6-5 to TRBJ1-5; D not resolved. This CDR3 contains 13 residues. Germline V gene lookup returns CDR1 MNHEY and CDR2 SVGAGI. The V end was cut by 6 bases, the J end by 2 bases, with 8 bases between. The CDR3 DNA reads as TGTGCCAGCAGATCGAGGGGCAATCAGCCCCAGCATTTT. Translation: CASRSRGNQPQHF.

The gene calls are TRBV5-8 and TRBJ2-7; weak D call: TRBD2 (5 bases). V lost 3 bases and J 0 bases, leaving 13 bases between the germline ends. The CDR3 consists of 15 residues. Germline V gene data show CDR1 as SGHTS and CDR2 as YDEGEE. CDR3 protein: CASSYGASLSYEQYF. In DNA, the CDR3 is TGTGCCAGCAGCTACGGAGCTAGCCTCTCCTACGAGCAGTACTTC. The variable domain in full, completed from reference TRBV5-8 and TRBJ2-7, reads EAGVTQSPTHLIKTRGQQATLRCSPISGHTSVYWYQQALGLGLQFLLWYDEGEERNRGNFPPRFSGRQFPNYSSELNVNALELEDSALYLCASSYGASLSYEQYFGPGTRLTVT.

The V and J genes are TRBV2 and TRBJ1-1, with D perhaps matching TRBD1 (6 bases). The CDR3 has 12 residues. The germline V and J ends were trimmed by 5 bases and 5 bases, with 9 bases remaining between them. The germline CDR1 and CDR2 sequences are SNHLY and FYNNEI. CDR3 nucleotide sequence: TGTGCCAGCAGTATGGACAGAACTGAAGCTTTCTTT. Translation gives CASSMDRTEAFF.